This TCR beta chain was obtained from a study of blood T cell repertoires in COVID-19. The table came from immunoSEQ multiplex PCR; TCRdb's copy has only in-frame clones and leaves some out. The sample consists of about 140,000 clones, about 86% of them appearing once. With 5 bases clipped from V and 0 bases from J, the junction kept 10 bases outside the gene matches. Germline-derived CDR1 and CDR2 are MNHEY and SVGEGT. The CDR3 is 18 residues long. This chain links TRBV6-2 or TRBV6-3 with TRBJ1-3; 10 nucleotides line up with TRBD1. This receptor was obtained from a woman aged 55-75 years with acute or convalescent COVID-19. Sequenced material: peripheral blood. CDR3 DNA: TGTGCCAGCAGTCCAACCGGGACAGGGGACTTCTCTGGAAACACCATATATTTT. This translates into CASSPTGTGDFSGNTIYF.